This T cell receptor beta chain is from a study of blood T cell repertoires in COVID-19. Study summary: The United States, Italy and Spain provided the acute and convalescent COVID-19 samples. T cells, B-cell-depleted T cells, or PBMCs provided the cDNA or gDNA that served as material.

As processed by the authors: Using reference gene primer amplification, nucleated cell counts were estimated. Measured with immunoSEQ multiplex PCR; TCRdb has only the in-frame clones, and not every one. V, J and clone size were drawn from that table, and D and trimming were deduced from the DNA. The sample contains about 130,000 clones, about 92% of which appear only once. Only one count was recorded for this clone. Within the sample, other DNA sequences also encode this same CDR3. This receptor was taken from a man over 45 with active COVID-19. Source material: peripheral blood.

This CDR3 reads CASRRDRGTGELFF. In DNA form, the CDR3 reads TGTGCCAGCCGTCGGGACAGGGGTACCGGGGAGCTGTTTTTT. The gene calls are TRBV6-4 and TRBJ2-2; 10 positions agree with TRBD1. Germline V gives CDR1 MRHNA, CDR2 SNTAGT. The CDR3 spans 14 residues. Trimming cost V 8 bases and J 5 bases; bases outside gene matches: 5.